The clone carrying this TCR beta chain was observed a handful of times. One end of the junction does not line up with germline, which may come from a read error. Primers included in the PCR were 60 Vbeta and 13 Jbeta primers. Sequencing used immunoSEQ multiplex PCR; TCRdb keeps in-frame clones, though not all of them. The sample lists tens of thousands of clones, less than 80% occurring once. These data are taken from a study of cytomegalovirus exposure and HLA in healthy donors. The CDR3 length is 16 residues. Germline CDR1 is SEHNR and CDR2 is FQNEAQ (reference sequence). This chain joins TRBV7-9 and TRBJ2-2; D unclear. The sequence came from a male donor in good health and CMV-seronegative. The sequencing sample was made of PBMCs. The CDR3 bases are TGTTCCAGCAGCTTAATTTTTCACTCGGGCACCGGGGAGCTGTTTTTT. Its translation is CSSSLIFHSGTGELFF.